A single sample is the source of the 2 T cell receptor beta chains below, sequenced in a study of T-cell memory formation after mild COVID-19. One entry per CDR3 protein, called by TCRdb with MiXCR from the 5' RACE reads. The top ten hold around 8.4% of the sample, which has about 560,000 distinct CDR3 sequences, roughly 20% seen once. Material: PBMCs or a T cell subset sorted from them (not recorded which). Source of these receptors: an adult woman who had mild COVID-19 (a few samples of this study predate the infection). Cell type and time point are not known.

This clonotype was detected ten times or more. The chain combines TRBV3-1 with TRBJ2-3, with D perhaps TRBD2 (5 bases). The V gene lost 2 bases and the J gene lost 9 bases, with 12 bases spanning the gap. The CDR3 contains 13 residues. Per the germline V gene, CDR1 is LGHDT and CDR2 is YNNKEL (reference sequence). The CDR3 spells CASSQIRSGTQYF. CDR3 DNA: TGTGCCAGCAGCCAAATACGGTCGGGGACGCAGTATTTT.

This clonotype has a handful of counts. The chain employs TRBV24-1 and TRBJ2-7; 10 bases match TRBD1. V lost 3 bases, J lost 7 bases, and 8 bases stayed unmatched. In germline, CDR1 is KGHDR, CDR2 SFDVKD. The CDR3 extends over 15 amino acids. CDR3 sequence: CATSDPATGGDEQYF. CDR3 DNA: TGTGCCACCAGTGATCCCGCGACAGGGGGCGATGAGCAGTACTTC.